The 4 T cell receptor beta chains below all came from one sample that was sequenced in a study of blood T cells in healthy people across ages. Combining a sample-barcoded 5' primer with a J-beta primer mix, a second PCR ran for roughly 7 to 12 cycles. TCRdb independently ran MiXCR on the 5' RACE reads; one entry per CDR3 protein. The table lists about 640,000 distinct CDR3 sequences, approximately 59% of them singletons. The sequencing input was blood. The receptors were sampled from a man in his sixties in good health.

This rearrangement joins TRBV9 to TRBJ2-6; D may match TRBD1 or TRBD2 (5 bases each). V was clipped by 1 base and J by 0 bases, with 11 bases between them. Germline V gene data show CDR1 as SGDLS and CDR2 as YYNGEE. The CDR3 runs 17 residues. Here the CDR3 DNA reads TGTGCCAGCAGCGTACGGGGCTCTGGCTCTGGGGCCAACGTCCTGACTTTC. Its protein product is CASSVRGSGSGANVLTF.

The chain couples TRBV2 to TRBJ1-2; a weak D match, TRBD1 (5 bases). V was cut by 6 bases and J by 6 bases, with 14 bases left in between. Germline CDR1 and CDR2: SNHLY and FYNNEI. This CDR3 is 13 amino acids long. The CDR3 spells CASRDDSGDGYTF. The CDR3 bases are TGTGCCAGCAGGGATGACAGCGGTGATGGCTACACCTTC.

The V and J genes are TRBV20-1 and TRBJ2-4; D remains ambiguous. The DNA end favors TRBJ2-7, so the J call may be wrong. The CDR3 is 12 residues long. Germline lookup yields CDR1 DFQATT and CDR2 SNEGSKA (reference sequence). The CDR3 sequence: CSALVRAYEQYF. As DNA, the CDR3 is TGCAGTGCTTTAGTCAGAGCCTACGAGCAGTACTTC.

CDR3 sequence reads: CASSPDRGADTEAFF. The CDR3, as DNA: TGTGCCAGCAGCCCGGATCGGGGGGCTGACACTGAAGCTTTCTTT. The rearrangement links TRBV7-2 to TRBJ1-1, with D tentatively TRBD1 (6 bases). The CDR3 runs to 15 residues. V was shortened by 5 bases and J by 3 bases, with 16 bases between the two germline ends. CDR1 and CDR2 (germline): SGHTA, FQGNSA. Filled out from reference TRBV7-2 and TRBJ1-1, the complete variable domain reads GAGVSQSPSNKVTEKGKDVELRCDPISGHTALYWYRQSLGQGLEFLIYFQGNSAPDKSGLPSDRFSAERTGGSVSTLTIQRTQQEDSAVYLCASSPDRGADTEAFFGQGTRLTVV.